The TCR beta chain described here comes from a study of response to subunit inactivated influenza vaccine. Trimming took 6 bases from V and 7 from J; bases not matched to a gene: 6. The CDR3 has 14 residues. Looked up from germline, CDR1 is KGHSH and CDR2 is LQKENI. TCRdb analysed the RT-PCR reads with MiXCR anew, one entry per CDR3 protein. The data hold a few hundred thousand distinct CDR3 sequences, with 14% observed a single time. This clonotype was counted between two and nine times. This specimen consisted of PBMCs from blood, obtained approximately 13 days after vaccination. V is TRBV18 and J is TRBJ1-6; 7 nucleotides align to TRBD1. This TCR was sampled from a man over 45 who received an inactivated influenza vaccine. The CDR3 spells CASSRDRSNSPLHF. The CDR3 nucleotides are TGTGCCAGCTCCCGGGACAGATCGAATTCACCCCTCCACTTT. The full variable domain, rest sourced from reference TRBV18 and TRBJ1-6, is NAGVMQNPRHLVRRRGQEARLRCSPMKGHSHVYWYRQLPEEGLKFMVYLQKENIIDESGMPKERFSAEFPKEGPSILRIQQVVRGDSAAYFCASSRDRSNSPLHFGNGTRLTVT.